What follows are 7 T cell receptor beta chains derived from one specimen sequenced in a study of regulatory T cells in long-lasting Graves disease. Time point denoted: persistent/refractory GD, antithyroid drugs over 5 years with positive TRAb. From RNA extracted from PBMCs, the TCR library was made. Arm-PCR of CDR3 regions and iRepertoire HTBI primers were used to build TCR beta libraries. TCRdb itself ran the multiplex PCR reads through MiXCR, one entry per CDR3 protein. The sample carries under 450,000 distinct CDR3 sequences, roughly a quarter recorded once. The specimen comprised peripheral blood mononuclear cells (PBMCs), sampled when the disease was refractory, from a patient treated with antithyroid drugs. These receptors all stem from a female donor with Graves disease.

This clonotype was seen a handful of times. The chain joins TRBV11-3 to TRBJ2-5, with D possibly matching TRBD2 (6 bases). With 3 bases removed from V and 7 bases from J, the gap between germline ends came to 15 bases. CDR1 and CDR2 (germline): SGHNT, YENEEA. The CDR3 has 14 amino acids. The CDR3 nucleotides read TGTGCCAGCAGCTTGGGACCAGCCGGGGGGACCCAGTACTTC. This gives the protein CASSLGPAGGTQYF.

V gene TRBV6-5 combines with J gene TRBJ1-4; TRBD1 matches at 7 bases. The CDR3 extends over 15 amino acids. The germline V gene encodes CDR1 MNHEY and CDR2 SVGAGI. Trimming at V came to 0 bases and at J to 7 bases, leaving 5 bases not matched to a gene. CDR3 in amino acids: CASSYSTGPGEKLFF. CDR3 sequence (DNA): TGTGCCAGCAGTTACTCGACAGGGCCAGGTGAAAAACTGTTTTTT.

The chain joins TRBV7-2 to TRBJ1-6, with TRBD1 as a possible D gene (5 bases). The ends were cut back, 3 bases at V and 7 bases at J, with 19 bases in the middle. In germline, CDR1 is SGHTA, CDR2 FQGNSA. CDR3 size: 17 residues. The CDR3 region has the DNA TGTGCCAGCAGCTTTGAAACAGGAAGGATCCGGAATTCACCCCTCCACTTT. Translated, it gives CASSFETGRIRNSPLHF.

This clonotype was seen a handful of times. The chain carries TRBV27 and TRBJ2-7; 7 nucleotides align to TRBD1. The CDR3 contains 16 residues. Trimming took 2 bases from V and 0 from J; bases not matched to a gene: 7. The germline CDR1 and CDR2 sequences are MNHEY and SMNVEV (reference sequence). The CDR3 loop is CASSLDPDRRSYEQYF. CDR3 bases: TGTGCCAGCAGTTTAGACCCGGACAGGCGCTCCTACGAGCAGTACTTC.

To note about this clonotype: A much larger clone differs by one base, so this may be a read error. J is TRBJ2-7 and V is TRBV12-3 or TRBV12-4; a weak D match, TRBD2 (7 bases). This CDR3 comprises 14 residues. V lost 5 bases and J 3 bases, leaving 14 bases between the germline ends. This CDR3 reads CASSRGGRFYEQYF. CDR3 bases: TGTGCCAGCAGTAGGGGGGGACGATTCTACGAGCAGTACTTC.

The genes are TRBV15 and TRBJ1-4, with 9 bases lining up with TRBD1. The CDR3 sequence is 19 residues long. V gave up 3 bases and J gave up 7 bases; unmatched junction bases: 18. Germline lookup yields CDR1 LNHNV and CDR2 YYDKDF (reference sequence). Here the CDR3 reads CATSSGTAGTGIRGEKLFF. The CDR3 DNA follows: TGTGCCACCAGCAGTGGTACGGCCGGGACAGGGATCCGTGGTGAAAAACTGTTTTTT.

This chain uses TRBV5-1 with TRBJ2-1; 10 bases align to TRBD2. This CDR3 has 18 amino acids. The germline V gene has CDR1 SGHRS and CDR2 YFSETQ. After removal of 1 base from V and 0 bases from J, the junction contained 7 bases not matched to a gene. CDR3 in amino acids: CASSLRLAGATSYNEQFF. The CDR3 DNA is TGCGCCAGCAGCTTGAGGCTAGCGGGAGCCACCTCCTACAATGAGCAGTTCTTC.